This entry lists 16 T cell receptor beta chains sequenced from one sample in a study of blood T cell repertoires in COVID-19. Only in-frame clones appear in the TCRdb table, and some are missing; sequencing was by immunoSEQ multiplex PCR. The data contain over 25,000 clones, 75% to 90% of them seen just once; the ten biggest clones take up about 9.4%. Sequencing was done on a sample of peripheral blood. The receptor set was obtained from a man in his 60s with acute or convalescent COVID-19.

V gene TRBV6-5 combines with J gene TRBJ2-3, with TRBD2 matching over 15 bases. The germline CDR1 and CDR2 sequences are MNHEY and SVGAGI. The CDR3 extends over 15 amino acids. With V trimmed by 6 bases and J by 5 bases, 3 bases remained unmatched. This CDR3 reads CASSGLAGGRDTQYF. CDR3 nucleotides: TGTGCCAGCAGCGGACTAGCGGGAGGGAGAGATACGCAGTATTTT.

The rearrangement links TRBV19 to TRBJ1-2; a possible D gene is TRBD1 (6 bases). V dropped 7 bases and J dropped 2 bases, with 17 bases sitting between them. The length of the CDR3 is 15 residues. CDR1 and CDR2 from the germline V gene are LNHDA and SQIVND (reference sequence). The CDR3 reads CASTSQDRSNYGYTF. CDR3 sequence (DNA): TGTGCCAGTACATCGCAAGACAGGAGCAACTATGGCTACACCTTC.

The chain joins TRBV30 to TRBJ2-1; TRBD2 matches 12 bases. V shed 3 bases, J shed 4 bases, and the junction held 7 bases outside the gene matches. Germline V gene data show CDR1 as GTSNPN and CDR2 as SVGIG (reference sequence). The CDR3 covers 16 residues. CDR3 amino acids: CAWRSPGTSGYNEQFF. The CDR3 DNA reads as TGTGCCTGGAGGTCCCCCGGGACTAGCGGGTACAATGAGCAGTTCTTC.

The V and J genes are TRBV7-3 and TRBJ1-2; D not certain. CDR3 length: 15 residues. The V end lost 5 bases, the J end lost 4 bases, and 17 bases lay between the germline ends. Germline-derived CDR1 and CDR2 are SGHTA and FQGTGA. CDR3 amino acids: CASSPGRGDFYGYTF. In nucleotides, the CDR3 is TGTGCCAGCAGCCCTGGGAGAGGAGACTTCTATGGCTACACCTTC. The variable domain in full, completed from reference TRBV7-3 and TRBJ1-2, reads GAGVSQTPSNKVTEKGKYVELRCDPISGHTALYWYRQSLGQGPEFLIYFQGTGAADDSGLPNDRFFAVRPEGSVSTLKIQRTERGDSAVYLCASSPGRGDFYGYTFGSGTRLTVV.

The chain uses TRBV12-3 or TRBV12-4 and TRBJ1-1, with D tentatively TRBD1 (6 bases). The CDR3 is made up of 13 amino acids. Trimming left V 7 bases short and J 1 base short, with 10 bases between. The CDR3 nucleotides read TGTGCCAGCAACCCGACAGGGAACACTGAAGCTTTCTTT. Protein: CASNPTGNTEAFF.

This clone was counted only a few times. This chain links TRBV24-1 with TRBJ1-2, with 7 bases fitting TRBD1. Germline lookup yields CDR1 KGHDR and CDR2 SFDVKD. V was pared by 7 bases and J by 4 bases, with 8 bases of the junction left unmatched. The CDR3 length is 14 residues. The CDR3 loop is CATSHRQGSYGYTF. The CDR3 coding sequence is TGTGCCACCAGCCACAGACAGGGAAGCTATGGCTACACCTTC.

The gene calls are TRBV29-1 and TRBJ1-2, with D possibly TRBD1 on 5 matching bases. Per germline, CDR1 SQVTM and CDR2 ANQGSEA. The CDR3 totals 16 residues. Trimming removed 6 bases from V and 0 bases from J, with 20 bases in between. In nucleotides, the CDR3 is TGCAGCGTGGGGGGGGTTCTCGGCGAAGCTAACTATGGCTACACCTTC. Encoded protein: CSVGGVLGEANYGYTF.

The V call is TRBV19, the J call TRBJ1-1, with D possibly TRBD1 on 6 matching bases. The CDR3 runs 16 residues. Germline loops: CDR1 LNHDA, CDR2 SQIVND (reference sequence). V was trimmed by 5 bases and J by 0 bases, leaving 16 bases between them. The CDR3 region has the DNA TGTGCCAGTAGTTTGCGAGGACAGTCCATGAACACTGAAGCTTTCTTT. The encoded protein is CASSLRGQSMNTEAFF.

This clone was seen a single time. The chain combines TRBV5-8 with TRBJ2-7; D call uncertain. V lost 2 bases and J lost 2, with 8 bases in between. CDR3 length equals 13 residues. The V gene's germline CDR1 is SGHTS and CDR2 YDEGEE. Here the CDR3 DNA reads TGTGCCAGCAGCTTATCAGGCCCCTACGAGCAGTACTTC. Translating it yields CASSLSGPYEQYF.

The V gene is TRBV6-5, the J gene TRBJ2-3; TRBD2 matches at 14 bases. The trim removed 4 bases at V and 5 bases at J, leaving 2 bases unmatched. The CDR3 is made up of 15 amino acids. The germline CDR1 and CDR2 sequences are MNHEY and SVGAGI. The CDR3 protein is CASSFGLAGGDTQYF. For the CDR3, the DNA is TGTGCCAGCAGTTTTGGACTAGCGGGAGGAGATACGCAGTATTTT.

This clone appeared once. The chain carries TRBV5-1 and TRBJ2-7, with TRBD2 matching over 7 bases. V shed 1 base, J shed 5 bases, and the junction held 6 bases outside the gene matches. CDR1 and CDR2 (germline): SGHRS, YFSETQ. The CDR3 runs to 14 residues. Written as DNA, the CDR3 is TGCGCCAGCAGCTTGACTAGCGCGAATCACGAGCAGTACTTC. It translates to CASSLTSANHEQYF.

The chain has TRBV25-1 and TRBJ1-2, with TRBD1 as a possible D gene (6 bases). The CDR3 extends over 12 amino acids. Trimming took off 6 bases at V and 8 bases at J, with 13 bases between the two ends. Germline values: CDR1 MGHDK, CDR2 SYGVNS. CDR3: CASSAQGWGYTF. The CDR3 nucleotides are TGTGCCAGCAGCGCACAGGGTTGGGGCTACACCTTC.

The rearrangement uses TRBV3-1 (or the pseudogene TRBV3-2) and TRBJ1-6; 8 bases align to TRBD1. This CDR3 contains 14 residues. With 3 bases clipped from V and 9 bases from J, the junction kept 4 bases outside the gene matches. CDR1 LGHDT and CDR2 YNNKEL come from the germline V gene (reference sequence). The CDR3 nucleotides read TGTGCCAGCAGCCAGGCAGGGGGCGTTTCACCCCTCCACTTT. Translating it yields CASSQAGGVSPLHF.

V is TRBV28 and J is TRBJ1-1; 7 bases fit TRBD1. This CDR3 has 12 amino acids. J gave up 9 bases and V 8 bases, and 9 bases lay outside the gene matches. Per the germline V gene, CDR1 is MDHEN and CDR2 is SYDVKM. CDR3 DNA: TGTGCCAGCCTCGGACAGGCGGGAAAAGCTTTCTTT. Amino acids: CASLGQAGKAFF.

This chain joins TRBV24-1 and TRBJ2-3, with TRBD1 matching 8 bases. V was pared by 4 bases and J by 4 bases, with 6 bases of the junction left unmatched. CDR3 length equals 15 residues. Per the germline V gene, CDR1 is KGHDR and CDR2 is SFDVKD. Here the CDR3 reads CATSDLGQGSDTQYF. The CDR3 DNA reads as TGTGCCACCAGTGACCTCGGACAGGGCTCAGATACGCAGTATTTT.

The V call is TRBV5-1, the J call TRBJ1-4, with D possibly matching TRBD1 (6 bases). This CDR3 region has 15 residues. V lost 5 bases and J 0 bases, leaving 11 bases between the germline ends. Germline V CDR1 and CDR2: SGHRS, YFSETQ. CDR3 DNA: TGCGCCAGCAGTTGGGGGCGAGCAACTAATGAAAAACTGTTTTTT. This translates into CASSWGRATNEKLFF.